One sample yielded the 9 T cell receptor beta chains listed below, sequenced in a study of identical twins. TCRdb used MiXCR to reprocess the 5' RACE reads, holding one entry per CDR3 protein. This table holds under 250,000 distinct CDR3 sequences, 9.5% to 15% found once. These same records also appear under a second study, on yellow fever vaccine responses in identical twins.

Specimen: memory (CD45RO+) T cells sorted from blood. The receptor source for this set is a young woman in good health.

The V gene is TRBV6-1, the J gene TRBJ2-7; TRBD2 matches 8 bases. Trimming at V came to 5 bases and at J to 2 bases, leaving 8 bases not matched to a gene. The CDR3 loop spans 15 amino acids. Germline values: CDR1 MNHNS, CDR2 SASEGT. In DNA, the CDR3 is TGTGCCAGCAGTCGACTAGCGCTCGGGACCTACGAGCAGTACTTC. This translates into CASSRLALGTYEQYF.

This clonotype was counted ten times or more. The CDR3 nucleotides read TGCGCCAGCAGATTCGATACAGGGGGAGAGACCCAGTACTTC. Protein product: CASRFDTGGETQYF. The chain couples TRBV5-1 to TRBJ2-5; 8 nucleotides match TRBD1. Per germline, CDR1 SGHRS and CDR2 YFSETQ. V was clipped by 5 bases and J by 4 bases; unmatched bases: 7. The CDR3 totals 14 residues.

The gene calls are TRBV3-1 and TRBJ1-6; tentative D call: TRBD1 (6 bases). Trimming shortened V by 4 bases and J by 7 bases, and 14 bases separated the two germline ends. CDR3 length equals 15 residues. The germline V gene encodes CDR1 LGHDT and CDR2 YNNKEL (reference sequence). This chain's CDR3 is CASSPDGQLNSPLHF. The CDR3 DNA is TGTGCCAGCAGCCCAGACGGACAGCTAAATTCACCCCTCCACTTT. Full variable domain (rest looked up from reference TRBV3-1 and TRBJ1-6): DTAVSQTPKYLVTQMGNDKSIKCEQNLGHDTMYWYKQDSKKFLKIMFSYNNKELIINETVPNRFSPKSPDKAHLNLHINSLELGDSAVYFCASSPDGQLNSPLHFGNGTRLTVT.

This chain links TRBV7-8 with TRBJ2-1; unclear D gene. Germline lookup yields CDR1 SGHVS and CDR2 FQNEAQ. This CDR3 has 11 amino acids. Trimming took off 8 bases at V and 8 bases at J, with 10 bases between the two ends. The chain's CDR3 is CASLLTDEQFF. CDR3 nucleotides: TGTGCCAGCCTTCTTACCGATGAGCAGTTCTTC.

J is TRBJ2-1 and V is TRBV5-1, with 11 bases identical to TRBD2. The length of the CDR3 is 15 residues. Germline V gene lookup returns CDR1 SGHRS and CDR2 YFSETQ. V dropped 7 bases and J dropped 3; count of bases not matched to a gene: 6. The CDR3 is CASATGTSGYNEQFF. CDR3 coding DNA: TGCGCCAGCGCAACCGGGACTAGCGGCTACAATGAGCAGTTCTTC.

The rearrangement uses TRBV20-1 and TRBJ2-1; no firm D call. Germline assignment: CDR1 DFQATT and CDR2 SNEGSKA (reference sequence). Deletions cut 6 bases from V and 4 bases from J, with 10 bases between. This CDR3 contains 12 residues. CDR3 protein: CSADTKYNEQFF. The CDR3 nucleotides are TGCAGTGCCGACACGAAATACAATGAGCAGTTCTTC.

The sample holds one count of this clonotype. This chain joins TRBV18 and TRBJ2-3, with D perhaps matching TRBD2 (5 bases). V lost 2 bases, J lost 4 bases, and 7 bases lay in between. This CDR3 spans 13 amino acids. The germline CDR1 and CDR2 sequences are KGHSH and LQKENI. The CDR3 here is CASSPILADTQYF. The DNA of the CDR3 is TGTGCCAGCTCACCAATACTAGCAGATACGCAGTATTTT.

This clonotype was seen a few times. J is TRBJ1-1 and V is TRBV14; D is possibly TRBD1 (5 bases). CDR1 is SGHDN, CDR2 FVKESK, per germline. V gave up 3 bases and J gave up 1 base, with 12 bases separating them. CDR3 length: 15 residues. The CDR3 region has the DNA TGTGCCAGCAGCCATCTTAAAGGACAGAACACTGAAGCTTTCTTT. It encodes CASSHLKGQNTEAFF. The full variable domain, its missing parts supplied by reference TRBV14 and TRBJ1-1, is EAGVTQFPSHSVIEKGQTVTLRCDPISGHDNLYWYRRVMGKEIKFLLHFVKESKQDESGMPNNRFLAERTGGTYSTLKVQPAELEDSGVYFCASSHLKGQNTEAFFGQGTRLTVV.

This sequence joins TRBV29-1 and TRBJ1-5; D not resolved. Trimming took 4 bases from V and 0 from J, leaving 10 bases between them. Germline assignment: CDR1 SQVTM and CDR2 ANQGSEA. CDR3 length: 14 residues. The CDR3 DNA sequence: TGCAGCGTTGGCACAGTCGATAGCAATCAGCCCCAGCATTTT. Translation: CSVGTVDSNQPQHF.